The sequence of this TCR beta chain was determined in a study of early T cells in non-severe SARS-CoV-2 infection. Study as a whole: Sequencing of unsorted whole blood was done on bulk RNA, leaving chains unpaired.

The CDR3 is made up of 16 amino acids. Germline CDR1 is MNHNS and CDR2 is SASEGT. The ends were cut back, 4 bases at V and 5 bases at J, with 15 bases in the middle. Each single cDNA molecule received a unique molecular identifier. TCRdb re-called the 5' RACE reads with MiXCR, one entry per CDR3 protein. The sample has roughly 61,000 distinct CDR3 sequences, less than 14% seen once; the top ten hold over 1.5%. The sequenced material came from whole blood. The receptor was derived from an adult who was a healthcare worker with PCR-confirmed SARS-CoV-2 infection or an uninfected control (not recorded which). The chain recombines TRBV6-1 with TRBJ1-6; D not certain. The CDR3 here is CASSAPPGGNNSPLHF. The CDR3 nucleotides are TGTGCCAGCAGTGCCCCACCAGGAGGGAATAATTCACCCCTCCACTTT.